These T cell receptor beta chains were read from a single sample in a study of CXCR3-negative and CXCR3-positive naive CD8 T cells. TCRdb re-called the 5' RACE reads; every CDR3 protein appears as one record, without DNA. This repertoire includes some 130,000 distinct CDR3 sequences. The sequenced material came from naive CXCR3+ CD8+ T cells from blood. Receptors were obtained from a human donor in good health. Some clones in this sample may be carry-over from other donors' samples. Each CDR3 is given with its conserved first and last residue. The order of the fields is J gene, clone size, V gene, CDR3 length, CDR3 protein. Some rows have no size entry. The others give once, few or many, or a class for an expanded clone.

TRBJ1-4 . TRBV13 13 CASSAGPVEKLFF
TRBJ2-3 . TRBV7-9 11 CATAPVDTQYF
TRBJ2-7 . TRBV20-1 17 CSASDPSTSGRVDEQYF
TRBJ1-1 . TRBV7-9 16 CASSPPGQVWGPEAFF
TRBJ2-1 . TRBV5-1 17 CASSPGTSGAHYNEQFF
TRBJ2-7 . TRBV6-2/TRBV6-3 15 CASSYGGLAGYEQYF
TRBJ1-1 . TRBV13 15 CASSLESGRGTEAFF
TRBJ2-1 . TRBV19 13 CASSTIGEDEQFF
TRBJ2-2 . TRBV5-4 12 CASSFGTGELFF
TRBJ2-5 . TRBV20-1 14 CSTGGTSGEETQYF
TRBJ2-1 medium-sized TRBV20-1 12 CSARLGDVEQFF
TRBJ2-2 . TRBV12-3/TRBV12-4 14 CASSLALPTGELFF
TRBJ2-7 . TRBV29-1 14 CSVEGGAGSYEQYF
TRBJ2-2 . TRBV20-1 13 CSARDRLAGELFF
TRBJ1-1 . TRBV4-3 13 CASSRGLNTGAFF